The sequence of this T cell receptor (beta chain) was determined in a study of T cell repertoires in cytomegalovirus infection. Across the study: Alongside well-studied HLA-B-restricted CMV epitopes, recently identified HLA-C-restricted CMV epitopes were also used. Signatures in public TCR beta sequences pointed to both CMV infection and matching HLA type.

Broader study findings: Carriers of CMV plus the relevant HLA were identified by cumulative public TCR beta family frequency.

This clonotype came up a few times. Its target is not known. CDR1 and CDR2 from the germline V gene are LNHDA and SQIVND (reference sequence). The ends were cut back, 7 bases at V and 2 bases at J, with 15 bases in the middle. The CDR3 consists of 15 residues. Using its own MiXCR run on the reads, TCRdb lists one record per CDR3 protein. The sample has 200,000 or so distinct CDR3 sequences, around 35% seen once. This clonotype originated in a human donor in good health (CMV status not recorded). Some clones in this sample may be carry-over from other donors' samples. Source: CD8+ T cells from cultured PBMCs, taken from culture after CMV antigen stimulation. The chain links TRBV19 to TRBJ1-5; D gene ambiguous. CDR3: CASTRAGEGNQPQHF. CDR3 coding DNA: TGTGCCAGTACCCGGGCCGGGGAGGGCAATCAGCCCCAGCATTTT. Full variable domain (rest looked up from reference TRBV19 and TRBJ1-5): DGGITQSPKYLFRKEGQNVTLSCEQNLNHDAMYWYRQDPGQGLRLIYYSQIVNDFQKGDIAEGYSVSREKKESFPLTVTSAQKNPTAFYLCASTRAGEGNQPQHFGDGTRLSIL.